This T cell receptor (beta chain) was documented in a study of shared clonotypes between healthy human individuals. Germline loops: CDR1 MNHEY, CDR2 SMNVEV (reference sequence). CDR3 length: 15 residues. V dropped 3 bases and J dropped 5; count of bases not matched to a gene: 9. The table came from immunoSEQ multiplex PCR; TCRdb's copy has only in-frame clones and leaves some out. The profile shows about 2.3 million clones, around 90% of them singletons. This chain joins TRBV27 and TRBJ1-2; TRBD1 aligns across 7 bases. Sequenced: naive CD4+ T cells from PBMCs. The subset: CD45RA+ positively selected. This TCR was recovered from a young man in good health. Some clones in this sample may be carry-over from other donors' samples. CDR3 amino acids: CASSFLAAGGYGYTF. The CDR3 coding sequence is TGTGCCAGCAGTTTTTTGGCCGCAGGGGGATATGGCTACACCTTC.